These T cell receptor beta chains were read from a single sample in a study of T cells after yellow fever vaccination. TCRdb reprocessed the 5' RACE reads with MiXCR, giving one entry per CDR3 protein. The sample lists some 300,000 distinct CDR3 sequences, roughly 8.7% occurring once. Here the sequenced sample was CD4+ T cells sorted from PBMCs, taken 5 days after the yellow fever booster vaccination. The receptors originated from a man aged 18 to 29 who received the YFV17D yellow fever vaccine. CDR3s leave out the opening cysteine and the closing phenylalanine or tryptophan.

>TRBJ1-2|TRBV6-2/TRBV6-3
ASSYPPVGYT
>TRBJ1-3|TRBV29-1
SSRGSGNTIY
>TRBJ2-5|TRBV6-6
ASSSGAETQY
>TRBJ1-2|TRBV11-2
ASSRKGRYGYT
>TRBJ1-2|TRBV4-1
ASSQAGQVRNYGYT
>TRBJ2-3|TRBV2
ASSEDSGGDTQY
>TRBJ1-5|TRBV6-2/TRBV6-3
ASNKRGALSNQPQH
>TRBJ2-4|TRBV4-3
ASSQDGQGNIQY
>TRBJ2-7|TRBV20-1
SASRAASGGPYEQY
>TRBJ1-5|TRBV6-4
ASSDSASHNPMQPQH